This T cell receptor beta chain was found in a study of blood T cell repertoires in COVID-19. Overall study: In each case, the material was cDNA or gDNA derived from T cells, B-cell-depleted T cells, or PBMCs.

The CDR3 is 14 amino acids. The V end lost 0 bases, the J end lost 4 bases, and 9 bases lay between the germline ends. Germline values: CDR1 SGHVS, CDR2 FQNEAQ. Under the authors' procedure: Estimated nucleated cell counts came from reference gene primer amplification. The repertoire was sequenced with immunoSEQ multiplex PCR; TCRdb's copy has only in-frame clones and lacks some. V, J and clone size are those of that table, while D and trimming were read from the DNA. The table lists roughly 250,000 clones, less than 90% of them singletons. The chain uses TRBV7-8 and TRBJ1-2, with D perhaps matching TRBD1 (6 bases). This sequence was found in a woman aged 30 to 39 with COVID-19, enrolled during active disease. Sequenced material: peripheral blood. CDR3 nucleotides: TGTGCCAGCAGCTTAGCCAGGGGTTCCTATGGCTACACCTTC. The encoded protein is CASSLARGSYGYTF.